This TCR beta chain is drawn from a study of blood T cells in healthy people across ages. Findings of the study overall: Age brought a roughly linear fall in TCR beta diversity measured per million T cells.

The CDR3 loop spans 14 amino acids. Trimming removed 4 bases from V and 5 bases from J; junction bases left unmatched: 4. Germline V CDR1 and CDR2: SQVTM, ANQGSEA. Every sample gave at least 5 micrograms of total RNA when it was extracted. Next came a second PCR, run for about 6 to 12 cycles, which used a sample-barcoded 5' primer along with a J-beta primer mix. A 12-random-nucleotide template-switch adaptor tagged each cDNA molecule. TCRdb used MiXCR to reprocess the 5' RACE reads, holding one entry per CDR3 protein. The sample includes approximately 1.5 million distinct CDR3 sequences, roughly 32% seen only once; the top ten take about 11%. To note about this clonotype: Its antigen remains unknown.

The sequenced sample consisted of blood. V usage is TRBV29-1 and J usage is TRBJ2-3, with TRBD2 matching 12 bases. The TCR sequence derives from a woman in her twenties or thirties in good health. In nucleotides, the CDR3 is TGCAGCGTTGCAGGACTAGCGGGGATAGATACGCAGTATTTT. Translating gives CSVAGLAGIDTQYF.